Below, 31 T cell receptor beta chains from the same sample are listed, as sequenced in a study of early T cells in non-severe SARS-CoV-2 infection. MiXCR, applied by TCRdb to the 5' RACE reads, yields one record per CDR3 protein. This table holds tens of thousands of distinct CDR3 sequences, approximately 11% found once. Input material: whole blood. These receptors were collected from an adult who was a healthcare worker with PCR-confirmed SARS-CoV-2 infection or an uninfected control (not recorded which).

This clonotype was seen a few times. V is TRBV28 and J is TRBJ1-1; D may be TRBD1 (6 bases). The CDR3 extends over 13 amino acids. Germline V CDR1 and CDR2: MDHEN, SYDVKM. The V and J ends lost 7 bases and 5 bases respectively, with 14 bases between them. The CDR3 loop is CASTGLRGTEAFF. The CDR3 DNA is TGTGCCAGCACTGGCCTAAGGGGGACTGAAGCTTTCTTT.

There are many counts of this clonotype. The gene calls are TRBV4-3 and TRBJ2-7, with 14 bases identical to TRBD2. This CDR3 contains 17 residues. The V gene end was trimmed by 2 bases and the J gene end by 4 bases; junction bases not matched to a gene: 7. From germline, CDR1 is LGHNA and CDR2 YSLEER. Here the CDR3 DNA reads TGCGCCAGCAGCCAATCCGGGACTAGCGGGGGCCATTACGAGCAGTACTTC. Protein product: CASSQSGTSGGHYEQYF.

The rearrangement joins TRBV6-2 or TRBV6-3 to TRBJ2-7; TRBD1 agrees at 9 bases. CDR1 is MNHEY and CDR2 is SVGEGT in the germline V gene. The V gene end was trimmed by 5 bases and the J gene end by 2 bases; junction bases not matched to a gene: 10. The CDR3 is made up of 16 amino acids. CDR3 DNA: TGTGCCAGCAGTCTCACCGGGACAGGGACGACCTACGAGCAGTACTTC. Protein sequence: CASSLTGTGTTYEQYF.

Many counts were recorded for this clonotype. Here the CDR3 reads CASSHSLYYEQYF. The DNA for the CDR3 is TGTGCCAGCAGTCACAGCCTATATTACGAGCAGTACTTC. The chain combines TRBV12-3 or TRBV12-4 with TRBJ2-7; D unresolved. The CDR3 runs 13 residues. V lost 5 bases to trimming and J lost 4 bases, with 12 bases between them.

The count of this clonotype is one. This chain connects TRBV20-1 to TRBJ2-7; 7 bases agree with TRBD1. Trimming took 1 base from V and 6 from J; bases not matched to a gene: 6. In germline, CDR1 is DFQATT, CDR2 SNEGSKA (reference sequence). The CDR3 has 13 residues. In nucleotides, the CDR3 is TGCAGTGCTAGAGTACAGGGGTCGAGCGAGCAGTACTTC. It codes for CSARVQGSSEQYF.

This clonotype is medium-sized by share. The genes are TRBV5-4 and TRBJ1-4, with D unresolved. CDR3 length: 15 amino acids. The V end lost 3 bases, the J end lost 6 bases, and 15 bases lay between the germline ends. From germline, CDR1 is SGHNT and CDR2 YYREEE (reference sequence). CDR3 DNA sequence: TGTGCCAGCAGCTCAAACAGAGGGCTTGATGAAAAACTGTTTTTT. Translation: CASSSNRGLDEKLFF.

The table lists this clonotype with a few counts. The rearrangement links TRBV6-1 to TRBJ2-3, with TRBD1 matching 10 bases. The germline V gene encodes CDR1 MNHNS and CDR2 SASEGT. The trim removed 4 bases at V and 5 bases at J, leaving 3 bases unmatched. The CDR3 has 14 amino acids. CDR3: CASSVTGGRDTQYF. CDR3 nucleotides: TGTGCCAGCAGTGTGACAGGGGGCAGAGATACGCAGTATTTT.

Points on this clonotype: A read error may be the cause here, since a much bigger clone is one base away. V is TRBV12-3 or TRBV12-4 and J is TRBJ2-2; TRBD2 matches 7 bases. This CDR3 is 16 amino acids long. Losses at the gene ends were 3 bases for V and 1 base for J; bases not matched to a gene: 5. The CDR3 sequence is CASSFKAGLNTGELFF. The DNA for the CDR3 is TGTGCCAGCAGTTTCAAAGCGGGGCTGAACACCGGGGAGCTGTTTTTT.

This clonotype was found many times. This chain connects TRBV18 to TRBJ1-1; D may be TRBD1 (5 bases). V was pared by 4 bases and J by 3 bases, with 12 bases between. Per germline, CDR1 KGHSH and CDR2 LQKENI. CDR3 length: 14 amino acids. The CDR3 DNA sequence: TGTGCCAGCTCACTCGGAGCAGGGTACACTGAAGCTTTCTTT. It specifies CASSLGAGYTEAFF. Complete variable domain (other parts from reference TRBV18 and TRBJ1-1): NAGVMQNPRHLVRRRGQEARLRCSPMKGHSHVYWYRQLPEEGLKFMVYLQKENIIDESGMPKERFSAEFPKEGPSILRIQQVVRGDSAAYFCASSLGAGYTEAFFGQGTRLTVV.

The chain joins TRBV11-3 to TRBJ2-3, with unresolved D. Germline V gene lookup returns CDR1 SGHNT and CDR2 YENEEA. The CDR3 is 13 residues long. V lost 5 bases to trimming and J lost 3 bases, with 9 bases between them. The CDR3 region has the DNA TGTGCCAGCAGCCCAGGCCGGACAGATACGCAGTATTTT. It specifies CASSPGRTDTQYF.

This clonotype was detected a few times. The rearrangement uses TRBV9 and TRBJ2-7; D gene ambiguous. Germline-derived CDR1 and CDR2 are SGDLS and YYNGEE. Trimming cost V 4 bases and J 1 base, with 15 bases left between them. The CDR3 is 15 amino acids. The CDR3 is CASSPASQPSYEQYF. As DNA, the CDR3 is TGTGCCAGCAGCCCAGCCAGCCAGCCTTCCTACGAGCAGTACTTC. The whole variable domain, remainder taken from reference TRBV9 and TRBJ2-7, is DSGVTQTPKHLITATGQRVTLRCSPRSGDLSVYWYQQSLDQGLQFLIQYYNGEERAKGNILERFSAQQFPDLHSELNLSSLELGDSALYFCASSPASQPSYEQYFGPGTRLTVT.

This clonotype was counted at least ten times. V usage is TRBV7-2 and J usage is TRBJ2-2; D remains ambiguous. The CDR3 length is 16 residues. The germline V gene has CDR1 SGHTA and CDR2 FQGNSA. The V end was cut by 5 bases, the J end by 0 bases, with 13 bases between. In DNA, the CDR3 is TGTGCCAGCAGCCCATCGAGACTCGCGAACACCGGGGAGCTGTTTTTT. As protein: CASSPSRLANTGELFF.

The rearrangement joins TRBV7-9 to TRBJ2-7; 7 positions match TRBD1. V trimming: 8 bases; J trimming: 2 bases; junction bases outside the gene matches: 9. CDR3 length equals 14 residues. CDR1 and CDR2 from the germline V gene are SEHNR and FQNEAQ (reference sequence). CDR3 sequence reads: CASRAGTETYEQYF. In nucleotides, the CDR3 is TGTGCCAGCCGGGCCGGGACAGAGACCTACGAGCAGTACTTC.

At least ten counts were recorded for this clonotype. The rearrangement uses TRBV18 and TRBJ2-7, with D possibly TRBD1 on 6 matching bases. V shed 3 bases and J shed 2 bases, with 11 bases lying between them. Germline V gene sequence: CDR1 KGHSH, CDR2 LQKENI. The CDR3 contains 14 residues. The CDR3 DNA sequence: TGTGCCAGCTCACCGAGTAGACAGGCCTACGAGCAGTACTTC. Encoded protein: CASSPSRQAYEQYF.

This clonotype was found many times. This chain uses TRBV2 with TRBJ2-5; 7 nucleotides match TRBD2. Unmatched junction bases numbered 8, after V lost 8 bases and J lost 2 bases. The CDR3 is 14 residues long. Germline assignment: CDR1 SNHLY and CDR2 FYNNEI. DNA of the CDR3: TGTGCCAGCCGCCGTACCGGGGGGCAAGAGACCCAGTACTTC. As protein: CASRRTGGQETQYF.

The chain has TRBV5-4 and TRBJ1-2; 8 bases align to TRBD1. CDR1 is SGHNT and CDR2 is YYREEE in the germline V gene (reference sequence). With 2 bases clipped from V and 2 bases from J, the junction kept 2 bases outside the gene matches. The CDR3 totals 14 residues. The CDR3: CASSLNRGNYGYTF. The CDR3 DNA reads TGTGCCAGCAGCTTAAACAGGGGGAACTATGGCTACACCTTC. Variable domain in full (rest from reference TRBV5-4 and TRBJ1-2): ETGVTQSPTHLIKTRGQQVTLRCSSQSGHNTVSWYQQALGQGPQFIFQYYREEENGRGNFPPRFSGLQFPNYSSELNVNALELDDSALYLCASSLNRGNYGYTFGSGTRLTVV.

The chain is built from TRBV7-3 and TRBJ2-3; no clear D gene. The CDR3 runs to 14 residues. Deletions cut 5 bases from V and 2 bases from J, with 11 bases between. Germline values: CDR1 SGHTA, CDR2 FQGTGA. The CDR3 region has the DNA TGTGCCAGCAGCCCCCAAAGATCCACAGATACGCAGTATTTT. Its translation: CASSPQRSTDTQYF.

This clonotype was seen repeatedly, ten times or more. CDR3 amino acids: CASSLIVADTQYF. The CDR3 coding sequence is TGTGCCAGCAGCTTAATAGTCGCAGATACGCAGTATTTT. The chain employs TRBV7-3 and TRBJ2-3, with D unresolved. Germline loops: CDR1 SGHTA, CDR2 FQGTGA. The CDR3 extends over 13 amino acids. V gave up 1 base and J gave up 4 bases, with 6 bases separating them.

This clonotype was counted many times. DNA of the CDR3: TGTGCCAGCAGCTTATATCATACGAACACTGAAGCTTTCTTT. It translates to CASSLYHTNTEAFF. The chain combines TRBV7-6 with TRBJ1-1; D ambiguous. CDR3 size: 14 residues. Trimming stripped 2 bases from V and 1 base from J, with 8 bases between. In germline, CDR1 is SGHVS, CDR2 FNYEAQ.

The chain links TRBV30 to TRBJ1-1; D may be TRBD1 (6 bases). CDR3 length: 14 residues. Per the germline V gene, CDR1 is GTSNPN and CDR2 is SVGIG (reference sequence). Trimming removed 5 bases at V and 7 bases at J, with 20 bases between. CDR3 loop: CAWEATGRGGEAFF. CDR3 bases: TGTGCCTGGGAGGCGACAGGCAGGGGTGGTGAAGCTTTCTTT. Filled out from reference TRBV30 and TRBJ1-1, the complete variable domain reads SQTIHQWPATLVQPVGSPLSLECTVEGTSNPNLYWYRQAAGRGLQLLFYSVGIGQISSEVPQNLSASRPQDRQFILSSKKLLLSDSGFYLCAWEATGRGGEAFFGQGTRLTVV.

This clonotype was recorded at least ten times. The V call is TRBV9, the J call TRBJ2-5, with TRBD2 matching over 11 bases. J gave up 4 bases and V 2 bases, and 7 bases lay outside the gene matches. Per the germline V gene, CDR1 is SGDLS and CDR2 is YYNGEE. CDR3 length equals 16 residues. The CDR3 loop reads CASSVSGRARGETQYF. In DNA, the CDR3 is TGTGCCAGCAGCGTTAGCGGGAGGGCCCGGGGAGAGACCCAGTACTTC.

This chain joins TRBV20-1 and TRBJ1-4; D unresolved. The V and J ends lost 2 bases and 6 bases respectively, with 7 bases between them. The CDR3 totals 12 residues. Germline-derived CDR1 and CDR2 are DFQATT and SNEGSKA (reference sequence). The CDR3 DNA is TGCAGTGCTAGAATGGACGATGAAAAACTGTTTTTT. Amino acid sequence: CSARMDDEKLFF.

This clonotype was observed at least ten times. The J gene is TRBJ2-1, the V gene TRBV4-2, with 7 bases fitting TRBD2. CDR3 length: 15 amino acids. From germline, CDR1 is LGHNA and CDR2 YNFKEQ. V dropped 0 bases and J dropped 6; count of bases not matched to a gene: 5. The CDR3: CASSQDPWGGNEQFF. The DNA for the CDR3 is TGTGCCAGCAGCCAAGATCCCTGGGGGGGCAATGAGCAGTTCTTC.

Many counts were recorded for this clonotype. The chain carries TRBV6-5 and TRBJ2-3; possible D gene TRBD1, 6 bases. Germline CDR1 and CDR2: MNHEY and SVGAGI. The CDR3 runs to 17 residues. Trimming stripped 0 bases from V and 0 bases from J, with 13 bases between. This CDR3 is CASSYSPPGTSTDTQYF. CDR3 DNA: TGTGCCAGCAGTTACTCTCCCCCAGGGACAAGCACAGATACGCAGTATTTT.

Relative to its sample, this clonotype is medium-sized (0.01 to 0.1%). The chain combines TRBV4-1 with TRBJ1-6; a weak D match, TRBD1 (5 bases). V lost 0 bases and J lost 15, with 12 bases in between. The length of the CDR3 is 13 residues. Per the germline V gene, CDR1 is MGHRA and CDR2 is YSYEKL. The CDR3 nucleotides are TGCGCCAGCAGCCAAGATAAGGGGCTCGTCCTCCACTTT. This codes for CASSQDKGLVLHF.

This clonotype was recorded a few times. The CDR3, as DNA: TGTGCCAGCAGTGAAGCCTGGCTAGCGGGAGGTAATGAGCAGTTCTTC. This encodes CASSEAWLAGGNEQFF. The chain carries TRBV6-1 and TRBJ2-1; TRBD2 matches at 11 bases. The V gene's germline CDR1 is MNHNS and CDR2 SASEGT. J lost 7 bases, V lost 0 bases, and 5 bases had no gene match. CDR3 size: 16 residues.

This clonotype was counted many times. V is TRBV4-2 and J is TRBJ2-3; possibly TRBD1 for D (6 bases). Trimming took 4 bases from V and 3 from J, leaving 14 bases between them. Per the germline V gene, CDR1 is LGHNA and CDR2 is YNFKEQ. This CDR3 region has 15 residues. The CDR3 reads CASSRSVQGTDTQYF. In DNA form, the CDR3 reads TGTGCCAGCAGCCGTTCGGTTCAGGGGACAGATACGCAGTATTTT.

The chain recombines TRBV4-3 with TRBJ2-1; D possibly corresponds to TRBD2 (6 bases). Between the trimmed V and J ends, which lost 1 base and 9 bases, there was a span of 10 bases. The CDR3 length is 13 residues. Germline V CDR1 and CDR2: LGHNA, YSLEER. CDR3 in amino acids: CASSQVKAGEQFF. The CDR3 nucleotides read TGCGCCAGCAGCCAAGTTAAAGCGGGTGAGCAGTTCTTC.

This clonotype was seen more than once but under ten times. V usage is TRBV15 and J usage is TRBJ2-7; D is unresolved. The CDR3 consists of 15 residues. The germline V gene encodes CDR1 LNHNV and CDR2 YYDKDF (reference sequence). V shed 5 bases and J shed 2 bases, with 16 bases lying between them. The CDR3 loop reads CATSPSRVVTYEQYF. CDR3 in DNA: TGTGCCACCAGCCCCAGTAGGGTGGTAACCTACGAGCAGTACTTC.

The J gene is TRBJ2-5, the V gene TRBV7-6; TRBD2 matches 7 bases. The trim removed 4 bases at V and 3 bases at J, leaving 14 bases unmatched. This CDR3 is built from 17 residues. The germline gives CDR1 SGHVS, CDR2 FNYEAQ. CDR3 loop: CASSSLPGTRGEETQYF. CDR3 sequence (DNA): TGTGCCAGCAGCTCACTCCCTGGGACTCGGGGGGAAGAGACCCAGTACTTC.

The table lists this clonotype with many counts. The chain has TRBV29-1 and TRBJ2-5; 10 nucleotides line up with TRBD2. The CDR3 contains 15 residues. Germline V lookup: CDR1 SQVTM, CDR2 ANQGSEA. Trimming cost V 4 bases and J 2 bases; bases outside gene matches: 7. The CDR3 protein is CSVGLTSGRQETQYF. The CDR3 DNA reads TGCAGCGTTGGATTGACTAGCGGGCGACAAGAGACCCAGTACTTC.